The 31 T cell receptor beta chains below all came from one sample that was sequenced in a study of T cell repertoires in cytomegalovirus infection. TCRdb fed the reads into MiXCR, producing one record per CDR3 protein. Among approximately 250,000 distinct CDR3 sequences listed, around 6.6% were seen once. The sequencing input was PBMCs. These receptors all come from a human donor in good health (CMV status not recorded). Some clones in this sample may be carry-over from other donors' samples.

The sample holds many counts of this clonotype. The rearrangement uses TRBV29-1 and TRBJ1-1; a possible D gene is TRBD1 (5 bases). Trimming removed 5 bases at V and 0 bases at J, with 10 bases between. Germline V lookup: CDR1 SQVTM, CDR2 ANQGSEA. This CDR3 is built from 13 residues. The CDR3 DNA follows: TGCAGCGTTAGGGACCGAATGAACACTGAAGCTTTCTTT. Protein product: CSVRDRMNTEAFF. Together with reference TRBV29-1 and TRBJ1-1, the CDR3 gives the full variable domain: SAVISQKPSRDICQRGTSLTIQCQVDSQVTMMFWYRQQPGQSLTLIATANQGSEATYESGFVIDKFPISRPNLTFSTLTVSNMSPEDSSIYLCSVRDRMNTEAFFGQGTRLTVV.

V gene TRBV7-9 combines with J gene TRBJ2-3; D might be TRBD2 (7 bases). Deletions cut 4 bases from V and 2 bases from J, with 22 bases between. Germline V lookup: CDR1 SEHNR, CDR2 FQNEAQ (reference sequence). The length of the CDR3 is 18 residues. DNA for the CDR3: TGTGCCAGCAGCTCTAATAGGGGGGGTGGAAGACACACAGATACGCAGTATTTT. It specifies CASSSNRGGGRHTDTQYF.

This clonotype was detected ten times or more. The chain combines TRBV20-1 with TRBJ2-5; no firm D call. V was clipped by 5 bases and J by 2 bases, with 18 bases between them. In germline, CDR1 is DFQATT, CDR2 SNEGSKA (reference sequence). This CDR3 is 15 amino acids long. CDR3: CSASPLSTSQETQYF. CDR3 DNA sequence: TGCAGTGCTTCTCCTCTCTCGACCAGTCAAGAGACCCAGTACTTC.

The table lists this clonotype with many counts. The rearrangement joins TRBV7-2 to TRBJ2-2, with D possibly matching TRBD2 (6 bases). The CDR3 length is 16 residues. V was trimmed by 1 base and J by 4 bases, leaving 13 bases between them. Germline V gene data show CDR1 as SGHTA and CDR2 as FQGNSA. For the CDR3, the DNA is TGTGCCAGCAGCTTAGGGGGACTGGGAGTCACCGGGGAGCTGTTTTTT. It is translated as CASSLGGLGVTGELFF.

This clonotype was counted at least ten times. The chain carries TRBV6-2 or TRBV6-3 and TRBJ2-7; D remains ambiguous. CDR1 MNHEY and CDR2 SVGEGT come from the germline V gene. This CDR3 has 13 amino acids. V shed 6 bases and J shed 7 bases, with 16 bases lying between them. In nucleotides, the CDR3 is TGTGCCAGCAGCCCCGGTGGGTTCAGGGAGCAGTACTTC. Its protein product is CASSPGGFREQYF.

The rearrangement joins TRBV11-2 to TRBJ2-3; TRBD2 matches at 9 bases. V was clipped by 1 base and J by 2 bases; unmatched bases: 4. The CDR3 is 16 residues long. Germline V gene lookup returns CDR1 SGHAT and CDR2 FQNNGV. The CDR3 reads CASSLGVAGVTDTQYF. DNA for the CDR3: TGTGCCAGCAGCTTAGGGGTAGCGGGAGTCACAGATACGCAGTATTTT.

This clonotype came up many times. This sequence joins TRBV4-2 and TRBJ1-2; D is ambiguous. CDR1 and CDR2 from the germline V gene are LGHNA and YNFKEQ. There are 16 residues in the CDR3. V was shortened by 0 bases and J by 3 bases, with 14 bases between the two germline ends. The CDR3 DNA follows: TGTGCCAGCAGCCAAGATCGAGGAGGCACCTACTATGGCTACACCTTC. Protein sequence: CASSQDRGGTYYGYTF.

This clonotype was counted ten times or more. The chain combines TRBV29-1 with TRBJ2-3, with a weak D call TRBD2 (7 bases). Trimming removed 8 bases at V and 1 base at J, with 13 bases between. This CDR3 comprises 13 residues. Germline-derived CDR1 and CDR2 are SQVTM and ANQGSEA. CDR3 DNA: TGCAGCCTGAGGGGGGGCGGCACAGATACGCAGTATTTT. Translated, it gives CSLRGGGTDTQYF.

There are many counts of this clonotype. This rearrangement joins TRBV7-6 to TRBJ2-7; 7 bases line up with TRBD1. The germline CDR1 and CDR2 sequences are SGHVS and FNYEAQ. The V and J ends lost 0 bases and 2 bases, in that order; junction bases with no gene match: 7. The CDR3 is 16 amino acids. The CDR3: CASSLARQGGTYEQYF. For the CDR3, the DNA is TGTGCCAGCAGCTTAGCTAGACAGGGCGGAACCTACGAGCAGTACTTC.

This clonotype appeared once. One base away lies a much larger clone, so this may be a sequencing read error. The CDR3 DNA reads TGTGCCAGCAGCGTAGGCCTAGCGGGGGATCCCTACGAGCAGTACTTC. Translated, it gives CASSVGLAGDPYEQYF. V usage is TRBV9 and J usage is TRBJ2-7; 10 nucleotides match TRBD2. With 0 bases clipped from V and 2 bases from J, the junction kept 5 bases outside the gene matches. This CDR3 is 16 amino acids long. The germline V gene has CDR1 SGDLS and CDR2 YYNGEE.

This chain connects TRBV6-5 to TRBJ2-1; 14 bases align to TRBD2. This CDR3 is 15 amino acids long. Germline loops: CDR1 MNHEY, CDR2 SVGAGI. V trimming: 6 bases; J trimming: 6 bases; junction bases outside the gene matches: 4. The CDR3 spells CASRTSGRGPNEQFF. In DNA, the CDR3 is TGTGCCAGCAGGACTAGCGGGAGGGGACCCAATGAGCAGTTCTTC.

This clonotype was seen a few times. This chain uses TRBV29-1 with TRBJ1-2; unclear D gene. Germline values: CDR1 SQVTM, CDR2 ANQGSEA. This CDR3 spans 12 amino acids. The germline V and J ends were trimmed by 7 bases and 5 bases, with 14 bases remaining between them. The CDR3 here is CSANAVGYGYTF. The CDR3 region has the DNA TGCAGCGCCAACGCGGTGGGGTATGGCTACACCTTC.

In its sample, this clonotype was seen many times. V gene TRBV29-1 combines with J gene TRBJ1-1, with 8 nucleotides matching TRBD1. The CDR3 runs 16 residues. The germline CDR1 and CDR2 sequences are SQVTM and ANQGSEA. V was clipped by 3 bases and J by 1 base; unmatched bases: 10. The CDR3 spells CSVDRQGAFWNTEAFF. Here the CDR3 DNA reads TGCAGCGTTGATAGGCAGGGGGCATTTTGGAACACTGAAGCTTTCTTT.

The sample holds many counts of this clonotype. The rearrangement joins TRBV7-2 to TRBJ1-1; D is ambiguous. The V gene lost 1 base and the J gene lost 0 bases, with 12 bases spanning the gap. In germline, CDR1 is SGHTA, CDR2 FQGNSA. The CDR3 has 16 amino acids. CDR3 sequence reads: CASSLEPEAMNTEAFF. The CDR3 DNA is TGTGCCAGCAGCTTAGAACCGGAGGCGATGAACACTGAAGCTTTCTTT.

This clonotype occurred many times. For the CDR3, the DNA is TGTGCCAGCAGCCGGGGGGACCGATTTGGGACCGGGGAGCTGTTTTTT. The encoded protein is CASSRGDRFGTGELFF. The rearrangement uses TRBV7-2 and TRBJ2-2; 7 nucleotides line up with TRBD2. The CDR3 covers 16 residues. Germline CDR1 and CDR2: SGHTA and FQGNSA. Trimming removed 5 bases from V and 5 bases from J; junction bases left unmatched: 11.

The genes are TRBV7-3 and TRBJ2-2; 10 nucleotides agree with TRBD1. Looked up from germline, CDR1 is SGHTA and CDR2 is FQGTGA. V shed 6 bases and J 4 bases; nucleotides not matched to a gene: 2. The CDR3 has 14 residues. The CDR3 protein is CASRRTGGTGELFF. The CDR3 nucleotides are TGTGCCAGCAGAAGGACAGGGGGCACCGGGGAGCTGTTTTTT.

This clonotype appeared many times. The rearrangement links TRBV4-1 to TRBJ2-3, with D perhaps TRBD1 (6 bases). Trimming stripped 4 bases from V and 7 bases from J, with 12 bases between. The CDR3 length is 13 residues. The germline V gene has CDR1 MGHRA and CDR2 YSYEKL. As DNA, the CDR3 is TGCGCCAGCAGCCTCGACAGGCCGAATACGCAGTATTTT. Translation gives CASSLDRPNTQYF.

Ten or more counts support this clonotype. The chain links TRBV6-2 or TRBV6-3 to TRBJ2-5; TRBD1 matches 7 bases. The J segment lost 2 bases and the V segment lost 4 bases, leaving 19 bases of the junction unmatched. Germline CDR1 reads MNHEY; CDR2 reads SVGEGT. This CDR3 is 19 amino acids long. Here the CDR3 reads CASSSDRLPSRNFQETQYF. The CDR3 DNA reads TGTGCCAGCAGTTCGGACAGGCTCCCCTCTCGGAACTTTCAAGAGACCCAGTACTTC.

This clonotype was counted at least ten times. The J gene is TRBJ2-2, the V gene TRBV4-3; no clear D gene. V was clipped by 0 bases and J by 3 bases, with 11 bases between them. The CDR3 length is 16 residues. Germline V lookup: CDR1 LGHNA, CDR2 YSLEER. The DNA for the CDR3 is TGCGCCAGCAGCCAAGAGGTCTTACGGGACACCGGGGAGCTGTTTTTT. Translating gives CASSQEVLRDTGELFF.

This clonotype was seen ten or more times. This chain joins TRBV7-2 and TRBJ2-1; 9 bases align to TRBD2. V gave up 2 bases and J gave up 8 bases; unmatched junction bases: 4. The CDR3 sequence is 14 residues long. CDR1 is SGHTA, CDR2 FQGNSA, per germline. Here the CDR3 reads CASSLRRGGDEQFF. The CDR3 DNA sequence: TGTGCCAGCAGCTTAAGGCGGGGGGGTGATGAGCAGTTCTTC.

Many counts were recorded for this clonotype. V usage is TRBV30 and J usage is TRBJ1-5; possibly TRBD1 for D (5 bases). Germline V gene sequence: CDR1 GTSNPN, CDR2 SVGIG (reference sequence). The CDR3 runs 14 residues. Trimming took 3 bases from V and 7 from J, leaving 16 bases between them. The CDR3 protein is CAWSGGRGSQPQHF. The CDR3 region has the DNA TGTGCCTGGAGCGGGGGAAGGGGAAGCCAGCCCCAGCATTTT.

In this sample, this clonotype turned up many times. This chain joins TRBV6-1 and TRBJ1-6, with D hard to call. This CDR3 has 11 residues. CDR1 MNHNS and CDR2 SASEGT come from the germline V gene. Deletions cut 6 bases from V and 13 bases from J, with 10 bases between. In nucleotides, the CDR3 is TGTGCCAGCAGCCACTTCGGGCCCCTCCACTTT. Its translation is CASSHFGPLHF.

V is TRBV6-2 or TRBV6-3 and J is TRBJ2-7; D possibly corresponds to TRBD1 (5 bases). The V gene lost 6 bases and the J gene lost 6 bases, with 18 bases spanning the gap. CDR3 size: 14 residues. Germline V lookup: CDR1 MNHEY, CDR2 SVGEGT. The DNA for the CDR3 is TGTGCCAGCAGAAACCCATCCAGGGCAGCCGAGCAGTACTTC. Its translation: CASRNPSRAAEQYF.

This clonotype was observed a handful of times. The chain is built from TRBV7-9 and TRBJ2-7; no clear D. Germline V gene data show CDR1 as SEHNR and CDR2 as FQNEAQ (reference sequence). V was cut by 1 base and J by 0 bases, with 16 bases left in between. CDR3 length equals 17 residues. DNA for the CDR3: TGTGCCAGCAGCTTAGTTGTTAACAGTAGAAGCTCCTACGAGCAGTACTTC. Encoded protein: CASSLVVNSRSSYEQYF. Based on the CDR3 plus reference TRBV7-9 and TRBJ2-7, the full variable domain is DTGVSQNPRHKITKRGQNVTFRCDPISEHNRLYWYRQTLGQGPEFLTYFQNEAQLEKSRLLSDRFSAERPKGSFSTLEIQRTEQGDSAMYLCASSLVVNSRSSYEQYFGPGTRLTVT.

This clonotype showed up many times. The CDR3 region is CASSSAGLHTGELFF. The CDR3 DNA reads as TGTGCCAGCAGCTCAGCGGGACTCCACACCGGGGAGCTGTTTTTT. This chain connects TRBV7-2 to TRBJ2-2; 7 bases are shared with TRBD2. CDR1 and CDR2 from the germline V gene are SGHTA and FQGNSA. CDR3 length: 15 residues. The V and J ends lost 4 bases and 3 bases, in that order; junction bases with no gene match: 5.

There are many counts of this clonotype. This sequence joins TRBV19 and TRBJ1-5; D might be TRBD1 (6 bases). The V end was cut by 3 bases, the J end by 2 bases, with 11 bases between. Germline loops: CDR1 LNHDA, CDR2 SQIVND (reference sequence). The CDR3 is made up of 15 amino acids. The CDR3 DNA is TGTGCCAGTAGTATGTCAGGGGTGGGCAATCAGCCCCAGCATTTT. Protein product: CASSMSGVGNQPQHF.

There are many counts of this clonotype. The V gene is TRBV29-1, the J gene TRBJ2-5; 8 nucleotides agree with TRBD1. Germline V gene lookup returns CDR1 SQVTM and CDR2 ANQGSEA. The CDR3 is made up of 14 amino acids. V lost 2 bases, J lost 1 base, and 3 bases stayed unmatched. The CDR3 protein is CSVERGTGQETQYF. The CDR3 DNA reads as TGCAGCGTTGAAAGGGGGACAGGCCAAGAGACCCAGTACTTC.

This clonotype occurred many times. This chain connects TRBV20-1 to TRBJ2-7, with a possible D match to TRBD2 (6 bases). From germline, CDR1 is DFQATT and CDR2 SNEGSKA (reference sequence). V was cut by 6 bases and J by 2 bases, with 17 bases left in between. This CDR3 is built from 14 residues. CDR3 in amino acids: CSALPGLKTYEQYF. The CDR3 coding sequence is TGCAGTGCACTCCCGGGACTCAAGACCTACGAGCAGTACTTC.

The chain uses TRBV10-2 and TRBJ1-5; D unclear. The CDR3 spans 14 residues. Germline V CDR1 and CDR2: WSHSY, SAAADI. V lost 6 bases, J lost 0 bases, and 9 bases lay in between. The CDR3 region has the DNA TGCGCCAGCAGCGGAGGATTTAGCAATCAGCCCCAGCATTTT. Translation: CASSGGFSNQPQHF.

This clonotype has ten or more counts. The chain uses TRBV19 and TRBJ2-6; the D is unclear. In germline, CDR1 is LNHDA, CDR2 SQIVND (reference sequence). The CDR3 contains 17 residues. Trimming removed 5 bases from V and 0 bases from J, with 14 bases in between. The CDR3 DNA sequence: TGTGCCAGTAGTCCACGTCGGGTGAGCTCTGGGGCCAACGTCCTGACTTTC. It specifies CASSPRRVSSGANVLTF.

This clonotype was seen repeatedly, ten times or more. The V gene is TRBV12-3 or TRBV12-4, the J gene TRBJ1-2; D ambiguous. V was cut by 3 bases and J by 6 bases, with 8 bases left in between. This CDR3 has 12 residues. The CDR3, as DNA: TGTGCCAGCAGTTTTTCTGGACATGGCTACACCTTC. Its translation: CASSFSGHGYTF.